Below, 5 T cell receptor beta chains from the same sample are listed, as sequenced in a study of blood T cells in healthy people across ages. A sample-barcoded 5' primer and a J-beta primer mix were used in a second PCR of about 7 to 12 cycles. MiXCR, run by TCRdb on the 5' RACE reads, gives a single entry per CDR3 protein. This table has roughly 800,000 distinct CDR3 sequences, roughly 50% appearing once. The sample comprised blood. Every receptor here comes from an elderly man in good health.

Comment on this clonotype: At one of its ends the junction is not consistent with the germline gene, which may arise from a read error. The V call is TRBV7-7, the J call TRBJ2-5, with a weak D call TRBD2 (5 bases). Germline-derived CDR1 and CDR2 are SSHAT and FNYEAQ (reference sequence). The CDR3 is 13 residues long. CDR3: CASSLDQLGAQYF. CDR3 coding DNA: TGTGCTAGCAGCCTCGACCAGCTCGGGGCCCAGTACTTC.

The CDR3 sequence: CASSTPGLAYWNTGELFF. The CDR3 DNA follows: TGTGCCAGCTCTACTCCGGGACTAGCGTACTGGAACACCGGGGAGCTGTTTTTT. V gene TRBV28 combines with J gene TRBJ2-2; 10 nucleotides agree with TRBD2. Germline CDR1 and CDR2: MDHEN and SYDVKM. V shed 8 bases and J 1 base; nucleotides not matched to a gene: 13. This CDR3 comprises 18 residues.

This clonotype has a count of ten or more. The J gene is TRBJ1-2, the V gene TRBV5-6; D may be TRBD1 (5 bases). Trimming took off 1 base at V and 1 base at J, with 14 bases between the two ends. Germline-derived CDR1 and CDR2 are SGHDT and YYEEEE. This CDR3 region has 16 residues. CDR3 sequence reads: CASSLQGPAFNYGYTF. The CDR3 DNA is TGTGCCAGCAGCTTGCAGGGACCAGCCTTTAACTATGGCTACACCTTC.

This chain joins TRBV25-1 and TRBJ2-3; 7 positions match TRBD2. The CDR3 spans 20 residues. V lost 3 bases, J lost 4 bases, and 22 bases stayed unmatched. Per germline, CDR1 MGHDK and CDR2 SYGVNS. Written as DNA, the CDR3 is TGTGCCAGCAGTGACCCTTGGGGTCGGGGGGTTTTAGCGCCGGCAGATACGCAGTATTTT. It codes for CASSDPWGRGVLAPADTQYF.

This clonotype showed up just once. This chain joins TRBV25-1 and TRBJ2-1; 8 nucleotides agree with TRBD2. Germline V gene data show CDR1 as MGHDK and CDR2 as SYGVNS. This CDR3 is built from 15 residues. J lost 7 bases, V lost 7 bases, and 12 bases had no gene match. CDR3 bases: TGTGCCAGCACCCCGGGGGCTAGCGGGCAGAATGAGCAGTTCTTC. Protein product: CASTPGASGQNEQFF.